This TCR beta chain was retrieved from a study of blood T cell repertoires in COVID-19. Assay: immunoSEQ multiplex PCR; the TCRdb copy retains only in-frame clones and omits some. The sample comprises tens of thousands of clones, around 85% of which are singletons, and roughly 40% rests with the top ten. The CDR3 runs to 14 residues. The germline V and J ends were trimmed by 5 bases and 4 bases, with 14 bases remaining between them. Germline values: CDR1 SGHVS, CDR2 FQNEAQ. The genes are TRBV7-8 and TRBJ1-1; D remains ambiguous. Sequenced: peripheral blood. This clonotype was obtained from a man older than 75 with acute or convalescent COVID-19. The CDR3 DNA follows: TGTGCCAGCAGCGTCCAGGTTGGTGGCACTGAAGCTTTCTTT. Its translation: CASSVQVGGTEAFF.